This T cell receptor (beta chain) was profiled in a study of beta chain features in type 1 diabetes. For the study at large: The study examined some 110,000,000 sorted cells across all samples. Findings and limits, study-wide: A moderate, significant TCRB CDR3 shortening appeared in type 1 diabetes across four CD4+ subsets.

Concerning this clone itself: What it binds is unknown.

The CDR3 runs to 13 residues. The V gene lost 3 bases and the J gene lost 4 bases, with 9 bases spanning the gap. Germline V gene sequence: CDR1 KGHSH, CDR2 LQKENI. The sequenced template was cDNA made from the entire isolated RNA. TCRdb's table, derived via immunoSEQ multiplex PCR, lists solely in-frame clones and lacks some. The sample contains tens of thousands of clones, around 63% of which appear only once. The receptor was derived from a man aged 25 to 40 with type 1 diabetes. Some clones in this sample may be carry-over from other donors' samples. The source material was Tregs from blood. This sequence joins TRBV18 and TRBJ1-1; maybe TRBD1 (5 bases). The CDR3 coding sequence is TGTGCCAGCTCACCCAGGGCGCCCACTGAAGCTTTCTTT. This codes for CASSPRAPTEAFF.